This T cell receptor (beta chain) was retrieved from a study of OX40 agonist ivuxolimab in advanced cancers. This CDR3 is built from 11 residues. Germline assignment: CDR1 SEHNR and CDR2 FQNEAQ (reference sequence). Trimming stripped 3 bases from V and 6 bases from J, with 2 bases between. Profiling relied on immunoSEQ multiplex PCR, and the TCRdb table lists in-frame clones only, not all of them. Among approximately 33,000 clones, 90% were seen once, and the ten largest hold 26%. The sequence derives from an adult with an advanced solid tumor such as melanoma, head and neck, liver or kidney cancer. V and J are TRBV7-9 and TRBJ2-2; D is unclear. The sequencing used CD4+ or CD8+ T cells sorted from blood, collected in a trial of the OX40 agonist ivuxolimab. The CDR3 sequence is CASSFPGELFF. The CDR3, as DNA: TGTGCCAGCAGCTTTCCCGGGGAGCTGTTTTTT.